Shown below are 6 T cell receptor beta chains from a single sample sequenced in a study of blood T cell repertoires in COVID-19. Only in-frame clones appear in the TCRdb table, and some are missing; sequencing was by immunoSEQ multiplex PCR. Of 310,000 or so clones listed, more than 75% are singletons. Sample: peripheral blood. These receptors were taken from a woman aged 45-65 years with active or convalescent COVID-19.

CDR3 residues: CASSPLMGPANYGYTF. The CDR3, as DNA: TGTGCCAGCAGCCCCCTCATGGGGCCTGCTAACTATGGCTACACCTTC. The rearrangement links TRBV28 to TRBJ1-2; D might be TRBD1 (5 bases). The ends were cut back, 6 bases at V and 0 bases at J, with 17 bases in the middle. Germline V gene lookup returns CDR1 MDHEN and CDR2 SYDVKM. This CDR3 comprises 16 residues.

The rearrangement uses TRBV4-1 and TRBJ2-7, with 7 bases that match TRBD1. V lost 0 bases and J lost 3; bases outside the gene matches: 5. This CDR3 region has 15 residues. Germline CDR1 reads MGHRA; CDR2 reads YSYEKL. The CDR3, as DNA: TGCGCCAGCAGCCAAGATCAGGGGGTCCGCTACGAGCAGTACTTC. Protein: CASSQDQGVRYEQYF.

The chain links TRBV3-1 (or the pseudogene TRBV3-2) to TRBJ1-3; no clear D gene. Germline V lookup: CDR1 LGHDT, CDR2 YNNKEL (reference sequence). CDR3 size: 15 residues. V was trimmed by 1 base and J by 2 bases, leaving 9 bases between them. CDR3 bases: TGTGCCAGCAGCCAAGGCGGCGGTCCTGGAAACACCATATATTTT. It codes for CASSQGGGPGNTIYF.

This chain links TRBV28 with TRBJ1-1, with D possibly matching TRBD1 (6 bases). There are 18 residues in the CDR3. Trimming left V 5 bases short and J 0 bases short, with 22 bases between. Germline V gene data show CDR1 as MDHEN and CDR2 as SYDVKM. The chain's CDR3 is CASSPLYRVRGMNTEAFF. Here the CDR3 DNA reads TGTGCCAGCAGTCCCTTATACAGGGTTAGAGGTATGAACACTGAAGCTTTCTTT.

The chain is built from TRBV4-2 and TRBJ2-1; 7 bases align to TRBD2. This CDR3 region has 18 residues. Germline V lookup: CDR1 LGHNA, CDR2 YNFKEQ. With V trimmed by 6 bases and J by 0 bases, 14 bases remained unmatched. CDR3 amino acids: CASRPNLADKSSYNEQFF. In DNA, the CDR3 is TGTGCCAGCAGACCCAATCTAGCGGACAAGAGCTCCTACAATGAGCAGTTCTTC.

The DNA for the CDR3 is TGTGCCAGCAGTGATTACAGGGTTTACGAGCAGTACTTC. It yields the protein CASSDYRVYEQYF. This chain connects TRBV6-1 to TRBJ2-7; a weak D match, TRBD1 (6 bases). The CDR3 covers 13 residues. Trimming took 3 bases from V and 4 from J, leaving 10 bases between them. Per germline, CDR1 MNHNS and CDR2 SASEGT.